Below are 12 T cell receptor beta chains sequenced from a single sample in a study of cytomegalovirus exposure and HLA in healthy donors (dated by TCRdb to 2017 to 2019). Libraries were constructed by the immunoSEQ multiplex PCR assay. TCRdb re-hosts the immuneACCESS table, in-frame sequences only. Its copies lack some clones; in the studies checked, an unresolved V gene accounts for under half of them, and the cause for the rest is not known. The sample data list 140,000 to 150,000 clones, and less than 95% of these were observed just once. The ten largest clonotypes hold about 1.7% of the sample. Sequenced: PBMCs. All receptors come from a young man in good health and CMV-seropositive.

This clone was counted a single time. This rearrangement joins TRBV12-5 to TRBJ2-1; 9 positions match TRBD2. The CDR3 has 16 residues. V gave up 6 bases and J gave up 4 bases; unmatched junction bases: 10. CDR1 is LGHNT and CDR2 is FRNRAP in the germline V gene. This CDR3 is CASGRGGEGPYNEQFF. DNA of the CDR3: TGTGCTAGTGGCCGCGGGGGGGAGGGCCCGTACAATGAGCAGTTCTTC.

This clone was counted many times. This chain connects TRBV2 to TRBJ1-5, with 7 bases matching TRBD1. The CDR3 consists of 14 residues. With 6 bases clipped from V and 6 bases from J, the junction kept 8 bases outside the gene matches. Germline lookup yields CDR1 SNHLY and CDR2 FYNNEI. This CDR3 is CASSLHRGAQPQHF. The CDR3 nucleotides are TGTGCCAGCAGCCTCCACAGGGGTGCTCAGCCCCAGCATTTT.

The genes are TRBV28 and TRBJ2-7; the D gene is possibly TRBD2 (5 bases). The germline CDR1 and CDR2 sequences are MDHEN and SYDVKM. Trimming pared 3 bases from V and 3 bases from J, leaving 12 bases between. This CDR3 region has 14 residues. Here the CDR3 DNA reads TGTGCCAGCAGTTTTGTGGACCGGGGCTACGAGCAGTACTTC. Its translation is CASSFVDRGYEQYF.

CDR3 sequence (DNA): TGTGCCAGCAGCCCGGTGGGACAACGGGACGACACTGAAGCTTTCTTT. Translating it yields CASSPVGQRDDTEAFF. V and J are TRBV6-6 and TRBJ1-1; tentative D call: TRBD1 (6 bases). The CDR3 has 16 residues. V lost 6 bases and J 3 bases, leaving 20 bases between the germline ends. CDR1 is MNHNY and CDR2 is SVGAGI in the germline V gene (reference sequence).

This clone was recorded once. V usage is TRBV7-8 and J usage is TRBJ2-3, with D unresolved. This CDR3 has 13 residues. Germline values: CDR1 SGHVS, CDR2 FQNEAQ. The V and J ends lost 1 base and 7 bases respectively, with 9 bases between them. CDR3 nucleotide sequence: TGTGCCAGCAGCTTAGGGTCTAGTTATACGCAGTATTTT. This translates into CASSLGSSYTQYF.

The gene calls are TRBV9 and TRBJ2-3, with TRBD2 matching over 7 bases. With V trimmed by 4 bases and J by 4 bases, 6 bases remained unmatched. This CDR3 is 14 amino acids long. Germline CDR1 and CDR2: SGDLS and YYNGEE. CDR3 sequence (DNA): TGTGCCAGCAGCCCGGGGGGTGTGGCAGATACGCAGTATTTT. This encodes CASSPGGVADTQYF.

The chain couples TRBV7-2 to TRBJ2-7; 8 bases match TRBD2. V shed 1 base, J shed 2 bases, and the junction held 4 bases outside the gene matches. In germline, CDR1 is SGHTA, CDR2 FQGNSA. The CDR3 consists of 15 residues. The CDR3 loop reads CASSLGSGVPYEQYF. CDR3 sequence (DNA): TGTGCCAGCAGCTTAGGTAGCGGGGTCCCCTACGAGCAGTACTTC.

This rearrangement joins TRBV27 to TRBJ1-6; D not resolved. The CDR3 is made up of 14 amino acids. Per the germline V gene, CDR1 is MNHEY and CDR2 is SMNVEV (reference sequence). Between the trimmed V and J ends, which lost 10 bases and 3 bases, there was a span of 13 bases. The CDR3, as DNA: TGTGCCACCAAGGCCGGGGTCTATAATTCACCCCTCCACTTT. Amino acid sequence: CATKAGVYNSPLHF.

The V call is TRBV4-1, the J call TRBJ2-1; TRBD2 matches 13 bases. The ends lost 5 bases at V and 10 bases at J; junction bases unmatched: 8. The germline gives CDR1 MGHRA, CDR2 YSYEKL. The CDR3 spans 15 residues. As DNA, the CDR3 is TGCGCCAGCAGCTATGGGACTAGCGGGGACGGAGAGCAGTTCTTC. It specifies CASSYGTSGDGEQFF.

The J gene is TRBJ1-2, the V gene TRBV6-5; perhaps TRBD1 as D (5 bases). This CDR3 is 14 amino acids long. V was clipped by 2 bases and J by 8 bases, with 15 bases between them. Germline V gives CDR1 MNHEY, CDR2 SVGAGI. In nucleotides, the CDR3 is TGTGCCAGCAGTTACCGGCCAGGGTATAGCGGCTACACCTTC. Its translation: CASSYRPGYSGYTF.

The chain joins TRBV7-8 to TRBJ1-3; a weak D match, TRBD1 (6 bases). Germline lookup yields CDR1 SGHVS and CDR2 FQNEAQ. Trimming took off 4 bases at V and 0 bases at J, with 16 bases between the two ends. The CDR3 sequence is 17 residues long. For the CDR3, the DNA is TGTGCCAGCAGCTACTACGCCAGGGGAGTCTCTGGAAACACCATATATTTT. Amino acid sequence: CASSYYARGVSGNTIYF.

The chain couples TRBV27 to TRBJ1-5, with TRBD1 matching over 7 bases. Per germline, CDR1 MNHEY and CDR2 SMNVEV (reference sequence). This CDR3 is built from 14 residues. With 4 bases clipped from V and 7 bases from J, the junction kept 7 bases outside the gene matches. The CDR3 sequence is CASSSGQPEQPQHF. CDR3 nucleotide sequence: TGTGCCAGCAGTTCGGGACAGCCAGAGCAGCCCCAGCATTTT.